This is a list of T cell receptor beta chains from one sample in a study of response to subunit inactivated influenza vaccine. MiXCR, applied by TCRdb to the RT-PCR reads, yields one record per CDR3 protein. This sample has about 830,000 distinct CDR3 sequences, with less than 20% found just once. Material: PBMCs from blood, obtained roughly 5 days after vaccination. The receptors shown here come from a man in his fifties who received an inactivated influenza vaccine. CDR3s include the opening cysteine and the closing phenylalanine or tryptophan. The order of the fields is V gene, CDR3 protein.

>TRBV7-2
CASSLGGLAGETQYF
>TRBV11-2
CASSWAVASGVTDTQYF
>TRBV20-1
CSARGAGYAYEQYF
>TRBV7-9
CASSPPYGEQYF
>TRBV27
CASSLLAGGSFYEQYF
>TRBV19
CASKQIYGYTF
>TRBV5-1
CASSQTQGENSPLHF
>TRBV6-5
CASSYSWLRSAEAKNIQYF
>TRBV20-1
CSARNVLGPTYEQYF
>TRBV24-1
CATLAEPTGELFF
>TRBV27
CASSRTGGDYEQYF
>TRBV11-2
CASSLGGLAGPSGTDTQYF
>TRBV20-1
CSATIDRISYNEQFF
>TRBV12-3/TRBV12-4
CASSVEAGELFF
>TRBV19
CASRRPTNTGELFF
>TRBV29-1
CSEDRENGYTF
>TRBV6-1
CASSRGGHKIYEQYF
>TRBV5-1
CASSSTGDTDTQYF
>TRBV24-1
CATEGDRSSYNSPLHF
>TRBV28
CASSSPESGLAVYNEQFF
>TRBV7-2
CASSYGAVTQYF
>TRBV5-1
CASSFQVLATEAFF
>TRBV4-3
CASSQVLGAGNEQYF
>TRBV7-2
CASSAGVEDTQYF
>TRBV5-1
CASSLMDSGTDTQYF
>TRBV12-3/TRBV12-4
CASSLPREAQYF
>TRBV11-1
CASSLGGLAEETQYF
>TRBV5-6
CASSYDWDRDHTNTEAFF
>TRBV9
CASSLQTGGSYNEQFF
>TRBV6-2/TRBV6-3
CASSSGQGADPNYGYTF
>TRBV6-1
CASSEIPGRETQYF
>TRBV7-2
CASNLRQGTGELFF
>TRBV11-2
CASSPWTGAAKNIQYF
>TRBV29-1
CSVEDPSRVRYGYTF
>TRBV15
CATSRGEATKETQYF
>TRBV27
CASSQGAVSYNEQFF
>TRBV12-3/TRBV12-4
CASSLGVLPSGNTIYF
>TRBV29-1
CSVVSGTNYGYTF
>TRBV7-3
CASSLTARTSKHNEQFF
>TRBV7-2
CASSPGTLRGEKLFF
>TRBV7-6
CASSSPGAGYEQYF
>TRBV20-1
CSARDLRRMTEAFF
>TRBV7-2
CASSLGRLFNEKLFF
>TRBV20-1
CSASGFNYGYTF
>TRBV27
CASSFSRGVYGYTF
>TRBV7-2
CASSLETALNEKLFF
>TRBV11-2
CASSLKYEGGSYNSPLHF
>TRBV5-1
CASSLTGPYTDTQYF
>TRBV3-1
CASSHVWRATFGNTGELFF